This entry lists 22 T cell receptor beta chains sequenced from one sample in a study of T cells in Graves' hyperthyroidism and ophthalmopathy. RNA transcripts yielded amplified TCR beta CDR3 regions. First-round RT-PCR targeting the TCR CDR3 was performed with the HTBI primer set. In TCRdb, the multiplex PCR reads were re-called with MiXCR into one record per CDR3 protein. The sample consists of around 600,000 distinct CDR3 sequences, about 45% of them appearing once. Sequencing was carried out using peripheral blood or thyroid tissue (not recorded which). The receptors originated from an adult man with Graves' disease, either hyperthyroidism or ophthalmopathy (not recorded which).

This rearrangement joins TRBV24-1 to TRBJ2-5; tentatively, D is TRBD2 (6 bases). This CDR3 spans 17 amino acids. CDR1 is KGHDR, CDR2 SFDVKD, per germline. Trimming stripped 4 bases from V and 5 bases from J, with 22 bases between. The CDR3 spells CATSETHGTAGGETQYF. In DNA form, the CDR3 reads TGTGCCACCAGTGAGACACATGGGACGGCAGGAGGGGAGACCCAGTACTTC.

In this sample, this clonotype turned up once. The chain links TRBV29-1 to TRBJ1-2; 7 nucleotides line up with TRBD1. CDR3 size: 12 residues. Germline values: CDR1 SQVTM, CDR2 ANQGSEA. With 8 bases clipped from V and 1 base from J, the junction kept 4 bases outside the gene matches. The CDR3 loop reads CSTRQGNYGYTF. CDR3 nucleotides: TGCAGCACCAGACAGGGTAACTATGGCTACACCTTC.

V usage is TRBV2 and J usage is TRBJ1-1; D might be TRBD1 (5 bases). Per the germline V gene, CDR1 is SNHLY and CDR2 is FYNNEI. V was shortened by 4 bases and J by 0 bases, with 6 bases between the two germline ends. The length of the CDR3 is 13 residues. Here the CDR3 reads CASSGDLNTEAFF. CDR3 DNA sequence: TGTGCCAGCAGTGGGGACTTGAACACTGAAGCTTTCTTT.

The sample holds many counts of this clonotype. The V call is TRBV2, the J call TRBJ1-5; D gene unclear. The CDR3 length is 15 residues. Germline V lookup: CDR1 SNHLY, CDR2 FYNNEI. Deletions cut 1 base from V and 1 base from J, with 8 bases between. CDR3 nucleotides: TGTGCCAGCAGTGAAGGCGGCGGGAGCAATCAGCCCCAGCATTTT. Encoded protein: CASSEGGGSNQPQHF. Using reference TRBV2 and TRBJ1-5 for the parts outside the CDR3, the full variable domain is EPEVTQTPSHQVTQMGQEVILRCVPISNHLYFYWYRQILGQKVEFLVSFYNNEISEKSEIFDDQFSVERPDGSNFTLKIRSTKLEDSAMYFCASSEGGGSNQPQHFGDGTRLSIL.

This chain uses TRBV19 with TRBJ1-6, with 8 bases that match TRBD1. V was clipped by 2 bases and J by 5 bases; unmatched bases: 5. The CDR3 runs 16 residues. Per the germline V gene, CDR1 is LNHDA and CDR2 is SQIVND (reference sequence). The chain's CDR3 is CASSIQGANNNSPLHF. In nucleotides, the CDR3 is TGTGCCAGTAGTATACAGGGGGCAAACAATAATTCACCCCTCCACTTT. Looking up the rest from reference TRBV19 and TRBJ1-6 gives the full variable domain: DGGITQSPKYLFRKEGQNVTLSCEQNLNHDAMYWYRQDPGQGLRLIYYSQIVNDFQKGDIAEGYSVSREKKESFPLTVTSAQKNPTAFYLCASSIQGANNNSPLHFGNGTRLTVT.

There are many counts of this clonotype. The chain's CDR3 is CASSRTGSANEKLFF. The CDR3 nucleotides are TGTGCCAGCAGTCGAACAGGGTCAGCTAATGAAAAACTGTTTTTT. This chain links TRBV7-2 with TRBJ1-4; D is perhaps TRBD1 (6 bases). Germline CDR1 reads SGHTA; CDR2 reads FQGNSA. V lost 6 bases, J lost 3 bases, and 14 bases lay in between. This CDR3 has 15 amino acids.

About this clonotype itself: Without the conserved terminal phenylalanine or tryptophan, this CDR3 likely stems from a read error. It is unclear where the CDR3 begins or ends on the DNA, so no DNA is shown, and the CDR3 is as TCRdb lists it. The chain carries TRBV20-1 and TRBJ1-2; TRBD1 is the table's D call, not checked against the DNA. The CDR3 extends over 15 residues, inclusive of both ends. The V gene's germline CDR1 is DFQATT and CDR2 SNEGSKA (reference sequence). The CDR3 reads CSARETGTGTMATQS.

The CDR3 sequence is CASSLEINLNTEAFF. The CDR3 DNA follows: TGTGCCAGCAGCTTGGAGATCAACTTGAACACTGAAGCTTTCTTT. The chain has TRBV7-9 and TRBJ1-1; D remains ambiguous. The V gene lost 3 bases and the J gene lost 0 bases, with 11 bases spanning the gap. Germline V gene data show CDR1 as SEHNR and CDR2 as FQNEAQ (reference sequence). The CDR3 sequence is 15 residues long.

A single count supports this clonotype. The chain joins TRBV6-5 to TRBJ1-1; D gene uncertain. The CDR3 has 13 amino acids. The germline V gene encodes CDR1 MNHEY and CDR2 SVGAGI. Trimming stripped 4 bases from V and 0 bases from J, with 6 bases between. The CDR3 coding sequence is TGTGCCAGCAGTTCCCCTCTGAACACTGAAGCTTTCTTT. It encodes CASSSPLNTEAFF.

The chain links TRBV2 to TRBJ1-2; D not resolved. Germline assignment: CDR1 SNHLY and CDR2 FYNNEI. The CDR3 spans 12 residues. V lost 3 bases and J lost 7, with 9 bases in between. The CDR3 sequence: CASSEGSSGYTF. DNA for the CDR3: TGTGCCAGCAGTGAGGGGAGCTCTGGCTACACCTTC.

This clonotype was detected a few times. CDR3 DNA sequence: TGTGCCAGCAGCCAAGAGCATCCCGGACAGGGTAATCAGCCCCAGCATTTT. Its translation: CASSQEHPGQGNQPQHF. The rearrangement links TRBV7-9 to TRBJ1-5; 8 bases line up with TRBD1. The junction had 13 bases not matched to a gene; V was cut back by 5 bases and J by 4 bases. Germline V gives CDR1 SEHNR, CDR2 FQNEAQ (reference sequence). This CDR3 is 17 amino acids long.

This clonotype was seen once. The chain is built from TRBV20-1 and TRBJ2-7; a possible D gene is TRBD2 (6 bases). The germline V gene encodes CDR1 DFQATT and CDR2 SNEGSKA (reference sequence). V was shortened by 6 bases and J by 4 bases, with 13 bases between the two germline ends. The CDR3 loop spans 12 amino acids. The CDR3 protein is CSATEGPYEQYF. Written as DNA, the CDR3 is TGCAGTGCAACGGAGGGGCCTTACGAGCAGTACTTC.

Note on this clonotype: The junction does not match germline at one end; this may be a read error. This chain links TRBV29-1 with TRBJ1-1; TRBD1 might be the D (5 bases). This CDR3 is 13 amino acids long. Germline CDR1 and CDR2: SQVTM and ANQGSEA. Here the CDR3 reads CGVVGGGNTEAFF. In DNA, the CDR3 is TGCGGCGTTGTTGGGGGGGGGAACACTGAAGCTTTCTTT.

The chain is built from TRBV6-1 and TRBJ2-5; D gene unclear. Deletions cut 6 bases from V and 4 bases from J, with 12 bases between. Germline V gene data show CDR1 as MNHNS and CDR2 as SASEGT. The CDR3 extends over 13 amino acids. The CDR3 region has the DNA TGTGCCAGCAGCGCGGTGGTCCGAGAGACCCAGTACTTC. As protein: CASSAVVRETQYF.

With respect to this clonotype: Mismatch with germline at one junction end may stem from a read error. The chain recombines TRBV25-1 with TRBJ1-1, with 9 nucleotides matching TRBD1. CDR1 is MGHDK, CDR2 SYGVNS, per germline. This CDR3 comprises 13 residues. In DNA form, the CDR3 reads TGTGCCAGCAGCGTAACAGGGGGCACTGAAGCTCTCTTT. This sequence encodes CASSVTGGTEALF.

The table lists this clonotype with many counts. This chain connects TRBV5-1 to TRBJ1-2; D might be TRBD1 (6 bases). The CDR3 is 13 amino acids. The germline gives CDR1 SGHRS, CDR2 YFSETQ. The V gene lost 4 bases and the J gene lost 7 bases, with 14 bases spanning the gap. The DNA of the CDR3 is TGCGCCAGCAGCACGGCACAGGGTAGTGGCTACACCTTC. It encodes CASSTAQGSGYTF.

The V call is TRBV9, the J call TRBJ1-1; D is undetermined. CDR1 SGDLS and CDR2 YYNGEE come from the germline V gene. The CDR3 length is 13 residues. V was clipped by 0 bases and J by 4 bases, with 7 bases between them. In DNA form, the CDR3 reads TGTGCCAGCAGCGTAGCGATGGGCACTGAAGCTTTCTTT. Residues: CASSVAMGTEAFF.

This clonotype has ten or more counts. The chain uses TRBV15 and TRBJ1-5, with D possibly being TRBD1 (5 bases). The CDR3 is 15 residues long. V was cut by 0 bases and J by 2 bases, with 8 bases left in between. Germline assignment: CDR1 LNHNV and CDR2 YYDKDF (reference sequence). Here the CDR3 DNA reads TGTGCCACCAGCAGAGACAGGGCCGGCAATCAGCCCCAGCATTTT. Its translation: CATSRDRAGNQPQHF.

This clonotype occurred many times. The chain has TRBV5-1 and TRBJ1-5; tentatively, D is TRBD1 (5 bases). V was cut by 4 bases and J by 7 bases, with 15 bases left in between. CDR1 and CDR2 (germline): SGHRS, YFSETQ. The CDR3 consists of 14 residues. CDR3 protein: CASSLDGAVQPQHF. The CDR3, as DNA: TGCGCCAGCAGCCTCGACGGGGCGGTACAGCCCCAGCATTTT.

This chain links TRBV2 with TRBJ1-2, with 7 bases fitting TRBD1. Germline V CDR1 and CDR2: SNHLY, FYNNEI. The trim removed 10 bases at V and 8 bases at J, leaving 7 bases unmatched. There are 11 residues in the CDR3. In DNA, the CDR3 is TGTGCCAACTCACAGGGGAGGGGCTACACCTTC. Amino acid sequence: CANSQGRGYTF.

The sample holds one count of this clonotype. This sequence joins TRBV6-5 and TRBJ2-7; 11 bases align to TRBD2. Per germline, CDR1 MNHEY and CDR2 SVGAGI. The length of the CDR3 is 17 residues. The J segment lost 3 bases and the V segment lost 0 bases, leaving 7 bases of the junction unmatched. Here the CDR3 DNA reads TGTGCCAGCAGTTACTCGAGTACTAGCGGGAGTGTCTACGAGCAGTACTTC. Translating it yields CASSYSSTSGSVYEQYF.

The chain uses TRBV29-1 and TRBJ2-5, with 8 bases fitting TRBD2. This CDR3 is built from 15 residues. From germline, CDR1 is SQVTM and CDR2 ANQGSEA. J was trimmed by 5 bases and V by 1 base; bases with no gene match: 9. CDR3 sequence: CSVEVDSGGPETQYF. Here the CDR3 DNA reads TGCAGCGTTGAAGTCGACAGCGGGGGCCCTGAGACCCAGTACTTC. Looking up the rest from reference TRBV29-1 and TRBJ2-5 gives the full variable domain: SAVISQKPSRDICQRGTSLTIQCQVDSQVTMMFWYRQQPGQSLTLIATANQGSEATYESGFVIDKFPISRPNLTFSTLTVSNMSPEDSSIYLCSVEVDSGGPETQYFGPGTRLLVL.